Listed here are 18 T cell receptor beta chains from one sample, sequenced in a study of blood T cell repertoires in COVID-19. Sequencing was performed with immunoSEQ multiplex PCR; in TCRdb, only in-frame clones are kept and a portion is missing. The sample has some 250,000 clones; around 86% are singletons. Material: peripheral blood. All receptors come from an older woman with COVID-19, enrolled during active disease.

The chain combines TRBV29-1 with TRBJ1-1; no reliable D call. Germline CDR1 SQVTM, CDR2 ANQGSEA. Trimming left V 4 bases short and J 5 bases short, with 17 bases between. The CDR3 runs to 14 residues. The CDR3 protein is CSVAPTDRETEAFF. The CDR3 DNA sequence: TGCAGCGTTGCCCCTACAGATCGGGAGACTGAAGCTTTCTTT.

This sequence joins TRBV24-1 and TRBJ2-3; TRBD2 is a possible D gene (6 bases). CDR3 length: 14 amino acids. The V and J ends lost 9 bases and 0 bases respectively, with 12 bases between them. The germline CDR1 and CDR2 sequences are KGHDR and SFDVKD. The CDR3, as DNA: TGTGCCACCGCTAGTAGCGGTAGCACAGATACGCAGTATTTT. The encoded protein is CATASSGSTDTQYF.

A few counts support this clone. The chain employs TRBV7-6 and TRBJ2-1, with TRBD2 identical over 13 bases. Looked up from germline, CDR1 is SGHVS and CDR2 is FNYEAQ. CDR3 length: 16 amino acids. J gave up 8 bases and V 8 bases, and 12 bases lay outside the gene matches. In nucleotides, the CDR3 is TGTGCCAGCGAACCCACTAGCGGGAGGGCCTCCCATGAGCAGTTCTTC. This sequence encodes CASEPTSGRASHEQFF.

This clone was counted a few times. The chain employs TRBV19 and TRBJ2-3, with D maybe TRBD2 (6 bases). The V gene's germline CDR1 is LNHDA and CDR2 SQIVND (reference sequence). The CDR3 has 15 residues. The ends were cut back, 3 bases at V and 5 bases at J, with 15 bases in the middle. The CDR3 protein is CASSIFGSRVDTQYF. In DNA form, the CDR3 reads TGTGCCAGTAGTATTTTCGGGAGTAGGGTAGATACGCAGTATTTT.

V gene TRBV14 combines with J gene TRBJ1-1; weak D call: TRBD1 (6 bases). The CDR3 is made up of 16 amino acids. Germline CDR1 SGHDN, CDR2 FVKESK. V shed 0 bases and J shed 4 bases, with 15 bases lying between them. CDR3 region: CASSQDTTGWGTEAFF. The CDR3 DNA follows: TGTGCCAGCAGCCAAGATACCACAGGGTGGGGCACTGAAGCTTTCTTT.

The J gene is TRBJ1-4, the V gene TRBV7-9; 7 bases are a match to TRBD1. The junction had 8 bases not matched to a gene; V was cut back by 5 bases and J by 8 bases. Germline CDR1 reads SEHNR; CDR2 reads FQNEAQ (reference sequence). The CDR3 length is 14 residues. The CDR3 loop is CASSLPTGPEKLFF. Here the CDR3 DNA reads TGTGCCAGCAGCCTTCCGACAGGGCCCGAAAAACTGTTTTTT.

This chain links TRBV7-3 with TRBJ1-6; D is unresolved. CDR3 length equals 15 residues. Looked up from germline, CDR1 is SGHTA and CDR2 is FQGTGA. Trimming took 5 bases from V and 7 from J, leaving 15 bases between them. Here the CDR3 DNA reads TGTGCCAGCAGCCAAGCAGCAGGCCAAAATTCACCCCTCCACTTT. Amino acids: CASSQAAGQNSPLHF.

J is TRBJ2-1 and V is TRBV6-4; tentatively, D is TRBD2 (7 bases). The CDR3 is made up of 15 amino acids. Germline lookup yields CDR1 MRHNA and CDR2 SNTAGT. The V end lost 4 bases, the J end lost 7 bases, and 17 bases lay between the germline ends. The CDR3 spells CASSVEGGLGNEQFF. The CDR3 DNA reads TGTGCCAGCAGTGTTGAGGGGGGGCTGGGGAATGAGCAGTTCTTC.

V is TRBV5-1 and J is TRBJ1-3, with unresolved D. Trimming cost V 7 bases and J 4 bases, with 6 bases left between them. This CDR3 has 11 residues. CDR1 is SGHRS and CDR2 is YFSETQ in the germline V gene. CDR3 loop: CASSRGNTIYF. The CDR3 region has the DNA TGCGCCAGCTCCCGGGGAAACACCATATATTTT. The complete variable domain, with remaining parts taken from reference TRBV5-1 and TRBJ1-3, reads KAGVTQTPRYLIKTRGQQVTLSCSPISGHRSVSWYQQTPGQGLQFLFEYFSETQRNKGNFPGRFSGRQFSNSRSEMNVSTLELGDSALYLCASSRGNTIYFGEGSWLTVV.

The chain couples TRBV6-5 to TRBJ1-6, with TRBD1 identical over 7 bases. The CDR3 is made up of 15 amino acids. The junction had 9 bases not matched to a gene; V was cut back by 4 bases and J by 9 bases. Germline V CDR1 and CDR2: MNHEY, SVGAGI. CDR3 in DNA: TGTGCCAGCAGTTCTTGGGACAGAGACTCTTCACCCCTCCACTTT. It yields the protein CASSSWDRDSSPLHF.

The chain is built from TRBV9 and TRBJ1-2; the match to TRBD1 covers 8 bases. The length of the CDR3 is 16 residues. V shed 0 bases, J shed 8 bases, and the junction held 12 bases outside the gene matches. The germline gives CDR1 SGDLS, CDR2 YYNGEE. CDR3 DNA sequence: TGTGCCAGCAGCGTAGGATTAGGCAGGGGGCTAAAAGGCTACACCTTC. It codes for CASSVGLGRGLKGYTF.

Worth noting for this clone: The sample holds other DNA sequences that translate to the same CDR3. The V gene is TRBV6-5, the J gene TRBJ1-5; a possible D gene is TRBD1 (6 bases). With 7 bases removed from V and 4 bases from J, the gap between germline ends came to 14 bases. CDR1 and CDR2 from the germline V gene are MNHEY and SVGAGI. The CDR3 contains 14 residues. CDR3 protein: CASNPTGSNQPQHF. The CDR3, as DNA: TGTGCCAGCAACCCTACAGGGTCAAATCAGCCCCAGCATTTT.

The chain links TRBV11-2 to TRBJ1-1; D possibly corresponds to TRBD1 (6 bases). Per the germline V gene, CDR1 is SGHAT and CDR2 is FQNNGV. The CDR3 spans 13 residues. V dropped 7 bases and J dropped 0 bases, with 9 bases sitting between them. Here the CDR3 reads CASNRDMNTEAFF. CDR3 coding DNA: TGTGCCAGCAACAGGGACATGAACACTGAAGCTTTCTTT. Complete variable domain (other parts from reference TRBV11-2 and TRBJ1-1): EAGVAQSPRYKIIEKRQSVAFWCNPISGHATLYWYQQILGQGPKLLIQFQNNGVVDDSQLPKDRFSAERLKGVDSTLKIQPAKLEDSAVYLCASNRDMNTEAFFGQGTRLTVV.

The gene calls are TRBV10-1 and TRBJ2-7, with TRBD1 identical over 7 bases. The CDR3 length is 14 residues. The germline gives CDR1 WNHNN, CDR2 SYGVQD (reference sequence). The J segment lost 6 bases and the V segment lost 4 bases, leaving 9 bases of the junction unmatched. The CDR3 sequence: CASSGEPRGSEQYF. The CDR3 coding sequence is TGCGCCAGCAGTGGGGAGCCCAGGGGGTCCGAGCAGTACTTC.

CDR3 nucleotide sequence: TGTGCCACCAGTGGGGACTTGGACAATGAGCAGTTCTTC. Protein: CATSGDLDNEQFF. The rearrangement joins TRBV24-1 to TRBJ2-1, with D tentatively TRBD2 (6 bases). The CDR3 spans 13 residues. The V end lost 5 bases, the J end lost 5 bases, and 9 bases lay between the germline ends. Germline CDR1 and CDR2: KGHDR and SFDVKD.

The chain is built from TRBV15 and TRBJ1-6; 7 nucleotides align to TRBD1. The germline gives CDR1 LNHNV, CDR2 YYDKDF (reference sequence). J lost 10 bases, V lost 5 bases, and 8 bases had no gene match. This CDR3 contains 14 residues. The chain's CDR3 is CATSVRQGISPLHF. For the CDR3, the DNA is TGTGCCACCAGCGTGAGACAGGGAATCTCACCCCTCCACTTT.

This clone was counted between two and nine times. The chain combines TRBV30 with TRBJ1-5; D might be TRBD1 (5 bases). The CDR3 consists of 13 residues. Per the germline V gene, CDR1 is GTSNPN and CDR2 is SVGIG (reference sequence). V gave up 4 bases and J gave up 4 bases, with 11 bases separating them. This CDR3 is CAWTQRGNQPQHF. CDR3 sequence (DNA): TGTGCCTGGACCCAACGGGGGAATCAGCCCCAGCATTTT.

This clone has just a few counts. CDR3 bases: TGTGCCAGCAGTTTAGGGACAGTTAATAGCAATCAGCCCCAGCATTTT. Its translation: CASSLGTVNSNQPQHF. The J gene is TRBJ1-5, the V gene TRBV28, with TRBD1 matching over 7 bases. The CDR3 is 16 residues long. V was clipped by 2 bases and J by 0 bases; unmatched bases: 4. Looked up from germline, CDR1 is MDHEN and CDR2 is SYDVKM.